A selection of T cell receptor beta chains follows, all from one sample in a study of radiotherapy plus CTLA-4 blockade in lung cancer. Only in-frame clones appear in the TCRdb table, and some are missing; sequencing was by immunoSEQ multiplex PCR. The sample holds some 110,000 clones, 75% to 90% seen once. The sequencing here drew on peripheral blood, taken from a patient treated with radiotherapy plus ipilimumab. Receptors were obtained from a human donor with non-small cell lung cancer that progressed on radiotherapy plus ipilimumab. Both conserved end residues are part of each CDR3. The D gene is left open where the match is weak. The size entry is marked missing in some rows and otherwise reads once, few, many or a size class.

v_call	j_call	d_call	clone_size	cdr3_nt	cdr3_aa
TRBV11-3	TRBJ1-4	.	.	TGTGCCAGCAGCAAAGGGACTGTGGAAAAACTGTTTTTT	CASSKGTVEKLFF
TRBV7-2	TRBJ2-2	TRBD1	.	TGTGCCAGCAGCCGGACAGGGGCCACCGGGGAGCTGTTTTTT	CASSRTGATGELFF
TRBV7-9	TRBJ2-7	TRBD2	.	TGTGCCAGCAGCCGAAGCGGGAGGGCCTTCAACGAGCAGTACTTC	CASSRSGRAFNEQYF
TRBV9	TRBJ1-1	.	.	TGTGCCAGCAGCGTAGTACCCGGAGGAGGCACTGAAGCTTTCTTT	CASSVVPGGGTEAFF
TRBV2	TRBJ2-2	.	once	TGTGCCAGCAGTGAACGGTCGGGTATCACCGGGGAGCTGTTTTTT	CASSERSGITGELFF
TRBV11-3	TRBJ2-7	.	.	TGTGCCAGCAGCGGGAGCTCCTACGAGCAGTACTTC	CASSGSSYEQYF
TRBV5-1	TRBJ2-7	.	.	TGCGCCAGACCCGAGCGCCTCACCTCCTACGAGCAGTACTTC	CARPERLTSYEQYF
TRBV7-2	TRBJ1-5	TRBD1	.	TGTGCCAGCAGCTTAGTTCCAGGGGGCTTAGGCAATCAGCCCCAGCATTTT	CASSLVPGGLGNQPQHF
TRBV19	TRBJ1-4	TRBD1	once	TGTGCCAGTAGGGACAGGCCTAATGAAAAACTGTTTTTT	CASRDRPNEKLFF
TRBV12-1	TRBJ2-7	.	.	TGTGCCAGCAGCTTGGGACTAGCGGGAGACGAGCAGTACTTC	CASSLGLAGDEQYF
TRBV19	TRBJ2-3	.	.	TGTGCCAGTAGTATCCAGATCACAGATACGCAGTATTTT	CASSIQITDTQYF
TRBV7-8	TRBJ1-5	.	.	TGTGCCAGCAGCCTCGCCGGGACGGGACAGCCCCAGCATTTT	CASSLAGTGQPQHF
TRBV7-8	TRBJ1-2	.	.	TGTGCCAGCACTCCCGCGGTTGGGGGCTCGAGGGTCTATGGCTACACCTTC	CASTPAVGGSRVYGYTF
TRBV5-1	TRBJ2-1	.	.	TGCGCCAGCAGCTTGGGAGGCAGGGAAAGTGTTAATGAGCAGTTCTTC	CASSLGGRESVNEQFF
TRBV4-1	TRBJ2-1	.	.	TGCGCCAGCAGCCAAGAGCGGGGAGACAATGAGCAGTTCTTC	CASSQERGDNEQFF
TRBV5-4	TRBJ1-4	TRBD1	.	TGTGCCAGCAGCATATCGACAGGGGGCAATGAAAAACTGTTTTTT	CASSISTGGNEKLFF
TRBV5-1	TRBJ2-7	.	few	TGCGCCAGCAGGTCCGGGACGGGAGTCGAGCAGTACTTC	CASRSGTGVEQYF
TRBV6-5	TRBJ2-2	.	once	TGTGCCAGCGAGGGCACGAACACCGGGGAGCTGTTTTTT	CASEGTNTGELFF
TRBV30	TRBJ2-5	.	once	TGTGTCTGGCTTGGAGAGCAGGAGACCCAGTACTTC	CVWLGEQETQYF
TRBV5-1	TRBJ1-2	.	.	TGCGCCAGCAGCCCCGGACCTGGTGGCTACACCTTC	CASSPGPGGYTF
TRBV4-2	TRBJ2-5	TRBD2	.	TGTGCCAGCAGCCGAGGGACTAGCGGTCCGGTGATGGAGACCCAGTACTTC	CASSRGTSGPVMETQYF
TRBV6-1	TRBJ2-5	TRBD1	.	TGTGCCAGCAGTCTGGGACAGGGGCAAGAGACCCAGTACTTC	CASSLGQGQETQYF
TRBV2	TRBJ2-1	.	.	TGTGCCAGCAGTCAGGGGAAGAGCTCCTACAATGAGCAGTTCTTC	CASSQGKSSYNEQFF
TRBV5-1	TRBJ2-7	TRBD2	.	TGCGCCAGCAGCTTGGCTCTAGCGGGAGCCGAGCAGTACTTC	CASSLALAGAEQYF
TRBV20-1	TRBJ2-7	.	.	TGCAGTGCCAGGCTCATCGCCGAGCAGTACTTC	CSARLIAEQYF
TRBV11-3	TRBJ2-7	TRBD2	.	TGTGCCAGCTCGGCGGGAGGGGCCCACGAGCAGTACTTC	CASSAGGAHEQYF
TRBV11-3	TRBJ1-1	.	.	TGTGCCAGCAGCTTAGTTTCCACTGAAGCTTTCTTT	CASSLVSTEAFF
TRBV2	TRBJ1-3	TRBD1	.	TGTGCCAGCAGTGCCTGGACAGGGGTCTCTGGAAACACCATATATTTT	CASSAWTGVSGNTIYF
TRBV2	TRBJ2-1	.	.	TGTGCCAGCAGCAAGACTACGAGCTCCTACAATGAGCAGTTCTTC	CASSKTTSSYNEQFF
TRBV11-2	TRBJ2-7	TRBD1	.	TGTGCCAGCAGCTTGGGACAGGAGTTCTCCTACGAGCAGTACTTC	CASSLGQEFSYEQYF
TRBV5-4	TRBJ1-3	.	few	TGTGCCAGCAGCTACTCGCCCGGGTTGGGAAACACCATATATTTT	CASSYSPGLGNTIYF
TRBV5-3	TRBJ1-2	.	.	TGTGCCAGAAGCTTGACAGGAGGCTACACCTTC	CARSLTGGYTF
TRBV7-9	TRBJ2-5	TRBD2	.	TGTGCCAGCAGCTCTAGTGGGAGGGCGGAGACCCAGTACTTC	CASSSSGRAETQYF
TRBV2	TRBJ2-7	TRBD2	.	TGTGCCCGACCGACTAGCGGGACCTCCTACGAGCAGTACTTC	CARPTSGTSYEQYF
TRBV4-1	TRBJ1-3	.	.	TGCGCCAGCAGCCGAGAACAGGGTTTTGGAAACACCATATATTTT	CASSREQGFGNTIYF
TRBV2	TRBJ1-1	.	.	TGTGCCAGCAATCCGGACATGAACACTGAAGCTTTCTTT	CASNPDMNTEAFF
TRBV5-1	TRBJ2-7	.	.	TGCGCCAGCAGCTTCGAAGACCGATCCGAGCAGTACTTC	CASSFEDRSEQYF
TRBV6-1	TRBJ2-7	.	once	TGTGCCAGCAGTGAAGCGCTGCAAGGATACGAGCAGTACTTC	CASSEALQGYEQYF
TRBV2	TRBJ1-1	.	.	TGTGCCAGCAGTGAAGCGAGGACCGGTGCGGGGGGTTTAGGATTCTTT	CASSEARTGAGGLGFF
TRBV6-5	TRBJ2-1	.	.	TGTGCCAGCAGTTACTCGCGACAGGTACTCAATGAGCAGTTCTTC	CASSYSRQVLNEQFF
TRBV6-1	TRBJ1-2	.	.	TGTGCCAGCAGCCGGACAGATTATGGCTACACCTTC	CASSRTDYGYTF
TRBV9	TRBJ2-1	TRBD2	.	TGTGCCAGCAGCGTAACTAGCGGATTCTACAATGAGCAGTTCTTC	CASSVTSGFYNEQFF
TRBV20-1	TRBJ2-5	.	.	TGCAGTGCCCCCCTTCCGGGGGCCCAGTACTTC	CSAPLPGAQYF